These T cell receptor beta chains were read from a single sample in a study of T-cell memory formation after mild COVID-19. TCRdb processed the 5' RACE reads anew with MiXCR; each CDR3 protein has one entry. The data contain about 320,000 distinct CDR3 sequences, approximately 15% of them singletons. The specimen was PBMCs or a T cell subset sorted from them (not recorded which). These receptor sequences come from a man aged 18 to 35 who had mild COVID-19 (a few samples of this study predate the infection). Cell type and time point are not known. The CDR3 runs from the conserved cysteine through the conserved F or W. Fields, in order: D gene, V gene, clone size, J gene, CDR3 DNA, CDR3 protein. A D gene is named only where the DNA matches it firmly. Only some rows state a clone size, as once, few, many or a class for expanded clones.

D: .; V: TRBV24-1; size: .; J: TRBJ2-3; DNA: TGTGCCACCAGTGATCCGAAGGGGACAGATACGCAGTATTTT; CDR3: CATSDPKGTDTQYF
D: .; V: TRBV7-2; size: few; J: TRBJ1-2; DNA: TGTGCCAGCAGCACGGAAGGGGGCTATGGCTACACCTTC; CDR3: CASSTEGGYGYTF
D: .; V: TRBV29-1; size: many; J: TRBJ2-5; DNA: TGCAGCGTTGACCCCGGGGCGAGGGAGACCCAGTACTTC; CDR3: CSVDPGARETQYF
D: .; V: TRBV3-1; size: .; J: TRBJ2-4; DNA: TGTGCCAGCAGCCAGTTTCGCCCCTCCGAACTAGCCAAAAACATTCAGTACTTC; CDR3: CASSQFRPSELAKNIQYF
D: TRBD2; V: TRBV9; size: many; J: TRBJ2-1; DNA: TGTGCCAGCAGCGCGGATGCGGCGGGGGGGCGTGGTAATGAGCAGTTCTTC; CDR3: CASSADAAGGRGNEQFF
D: .; V: TRBV20-1; size: few; J: TRBJ1-2; DNA: TGCAGTGCTAGAGGCAACAGGGCGGGCTATGGCTACACCTTC; CDR3: CSARGNRAGYGYTF
D: .; V: TRBV6-5; size: .; J: TRBJ2-7; DNA: TGTGCCAGCAGTTACTCGTGGACCTTAAACCCCTACGAGCAGTACTTC; CDR3: CASSYSWTLNPYEQYF
D: .; V: TRBV20-1; size: many; J: TRBJ1-5; DNA: TGCAGTGCTAGACCGGCCGGCCAGCCCCAGCATTTT; CDR3: CSARPAGQPQHF
D: .; V: TRBV6-2/TRBV6-3; size: .; J: TRBJ1-6; DNA: TGTGCCAGCAGTTCCGGGGCGGCCAATTCACCCCTCCACTTT; CDR3: CASSSGAANSPLHF
D: .; V: TRBV25-1; size: .; J: TRBJ1-1; DNA: TGTGCCAGCAGTGAACAGGGAACGAACACTGAAGCTTTCTTT; CDR3: CASSEQGTNTEAFF
D: .; V: TRBV7-2; size: many; J: TRBJ2-1; DNA: TGTGCCAGCAGCGTAGGGTGGGGGGCCCGCACCGGGGAGCAGTTCTTC; CDR3: CASSVGWGARTGEQFF
D: .; V: TRBV4-2; size: few; J: TRBJ2-5; DNA: TGTGCCAGCAGCGAAGGGGTAAAAGAGACCCAGTACTTC; CDR3: CASSEGVKETQYF
D: .; V: TRBV6-2/TRBV6-3; size: .; J: TRBJ1-5; DNA: TGTGCCAGCAGTTACTCGCTCGGGGGCAATCAGCCCCAGCATTTT; CDR3: CASSYSLGGNQPQHF
D: .; V: TRBV21-1; size: .; J: TRBJ2-7; DNA: TGTGCCAGCAGCTCTCGACGGACGGTCTCGGAGCAGTACTTC; CDR3: CASSSRRTVSEQYF
D: .; V: TRBV7-2; size: .; J: TRBJ1-3; DNA: TGTGCCAGCAGCTTAGTATCAGGGGAACATGAAAACACCATATATTTT; CDR3: CASSLVSGEHENTIYF
D: .; V: TRBV20-1; size: .; J: TRBJ2-3; DNA: TGCAGTGCTAGGCGGGGGCAGGGGCGTACGGATACGCAGTATTTT; CDR3: CSARRGQGRTDTQYF
D: .; V: TRBV4-3; size: .; J: TRBJ2-3; DNA: TGCGCCAGCAGCCGGGGGTTTTTGAGCGCAGATACGCAGTATTTT; CDR3: CASSRGFLSADTQYF
D: .; V: TRBV20-1; size: .; J: TRBJ1-5; DNA: TGCAGTGCAAGGTTGCTAGATTACAATCAGCCCCAGCATTTT; CDR3: CSARLLDYNQPQHF
D: .; V: TRBV7-2; size: .; J: TRBJ1-2; DNA: TGTGCCAGCAGCCCACTAAACTATGGCTACACCTTC; CDR3: CASSPLNYGYTF
D: .; V: TRBV4-3; size: few; J: TRBJ1-6; DNA: TGCGCCAGCAGCCAAGATCTGAACAGATATAATTCACCCCTCCACTTT; CDR3: CASSQDLNRYNSPLHF
D: .; V: TRBV29-1; size: .; J: TRBJ2-2; DNA: TGCAGCGTTGAAACCCCAGAGGGGAACACCGGGGAGCTGTTTTTT; CDR3: CSVETPEGNTGELFF
D: .; V: TRBV7-3; size: .; J: TRBJ2-3; DNA: TGTGCCAGCAGCCCGAGTGGGATCGTGGATACGCAGTATTTT; CDR3: CASSPSGIVDTQYF
D: .; V: TRBV7-6; size: many; J: TRBJ2-2; DNA: TGTGCCAGCAGCCCCAGACAGGCCACGAACACCGGGGAGCTGTTTTTT; CDR3: CASSPRQATNTGELFF